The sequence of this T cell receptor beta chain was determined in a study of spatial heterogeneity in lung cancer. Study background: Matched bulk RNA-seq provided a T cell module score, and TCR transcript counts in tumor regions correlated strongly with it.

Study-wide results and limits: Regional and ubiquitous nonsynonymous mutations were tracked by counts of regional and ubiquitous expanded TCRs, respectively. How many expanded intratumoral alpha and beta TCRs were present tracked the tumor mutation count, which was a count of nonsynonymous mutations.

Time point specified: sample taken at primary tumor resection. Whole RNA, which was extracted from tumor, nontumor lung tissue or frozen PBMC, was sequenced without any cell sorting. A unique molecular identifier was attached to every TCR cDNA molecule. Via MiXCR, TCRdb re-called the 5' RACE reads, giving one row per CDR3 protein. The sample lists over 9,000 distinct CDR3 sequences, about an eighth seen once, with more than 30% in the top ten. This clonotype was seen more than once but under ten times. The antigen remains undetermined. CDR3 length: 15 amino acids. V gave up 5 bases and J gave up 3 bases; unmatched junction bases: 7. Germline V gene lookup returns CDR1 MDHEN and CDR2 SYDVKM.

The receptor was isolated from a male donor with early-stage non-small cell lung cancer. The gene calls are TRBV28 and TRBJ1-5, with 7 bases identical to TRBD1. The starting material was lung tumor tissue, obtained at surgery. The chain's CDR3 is CASSLGTEVNQPQHF. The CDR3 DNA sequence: TGTGCCAGCAGTCTGGGGACAGAAGTCAATCAGCCCCAGCATTTT.